Below, 29 T cell receptor beta chains from the same sample are listed, as sequenced in a study of beta chain features in type 1 diabetes. General study results and limits: Shortening that was moderate but significant affected the TCRB CDR3s of Type 1 diabetes patients in all four CD4+ subsets.

No antigens are known for them. Expressed TCRB transcripts were sequenced after all isolated RNA was converted to cDNA. TCRdb's table, derived via immunoSEQ multiplex PCR, lists solely in-frame clones and lacks some. The sample yields roughly 160,000 clones, 7% to 9% seen once. The sample was central memory CD4+ T cells from blood. The receptors come from a man aged 18 to 35 with type 1 diabetes.

V gene TRBV15 combines with J gene TRBJ1-1; 8 bases are shared with TRBD1. The CDR3 totals 14 residues. Germline CDR1 reads LNHNV; CDR2 reads YYDKDF (reference sequence). V shed 3 bases and J 4 bases; nucleotides not matched to a gene: 4. CDR3 sequence reads: CATSSQGAGTEAFF. The CDR3 DNA is TGTGCCACCAGCAGCCAGGGGGCCGGCACTGAAGCTTTCTTT.

This clone was detected only a few times. V is TRBV18 and J is TRBJ2-3; 8 bases line up with TRBD1. With V trimmed by 3 bases and J by 5 bases, 7 bases remained unmatched. CDR1 and CDR2 (germline): KGHSH, LQKENI. The CDR3 loop spans 15 amino acids. The CDR3 bases are TGTGCCAGCTCACCGACAGGGGCTGGTGGAGATACGCAGTATTTT. It encodes CASSPTGAGGDTQYF.

Concerning this clone: This CDR3 is also generated by other DNA sequences in the sample. The chain carries TRBV27 and TRBJ1-2; TRBD1 matches at 7 bases. Looked up from germline, CDR1 is MNHEY and CDR2 is SMNVEV (reference sequence). J gave up 7 bases and V 2 bases, and 4 bases lay outside the gene matches. The CDR3 is 13 amino acids. This CDR3 reads CASSLRQGGGYTF. The CDR3 nucleotides are TGTGCCAGCAGTTTACGACAGGGTGGTGGCTACACCTTC.

The V gene is TRBV4-2, the J gene TRBJ2-7, with 7 bases identical to TRBD1. The CDR3 is 17 residues long. Looked up from germline, CDR1 is LGHNA and CDR2 is YNFKEQ. Unmatched junction bases numbered 11, after V lost 1 base and J lost 2 bases. In DNA form, the CDR3 reads TGTGCCAGCAGCCAAGTAGTAGCCGGGACAGAGCCCTACGAGCAGTACTTC. It yields the protein CASSQVVAGTEPYEQYF.

This clone was seen a few times. This sequence joins TRBV23-1 and TRBJ2-7, with TRBD1 matching 9 bases. TRBV23-1 is classed as an ORF, of uncertain function. There are 15 residues in the CDR3. With 7 bases clipped from V and 7 bases from J, the junction kept 14 bases outside the gene matches. CDR3 nucleotides: TGCGCCAGCACCCTAAGGGGGACAGGGAGTATAGAGCAGTACTTC. It is translated as CASTLRGTGSIEQYF.

This clone was counted only a few times. The gene calls are TRBV2 and TRBJ2-3; the match to TRBD1 covers 7 bases. Germline CDR1 is SNHLY and CDR2 is FYNNEI. Losses at the gene ends were 6 bases for V and 0 bases for J; bases not matched to a gene: 6. This CDR3 comprises 15 residues. CDR3: CASSLRQGSTDTQYF. CDR3 DNA sequence: TGTGCCAGCAGCCTACGACAGGGAAGCACAGATACGCAGTATTTT.

This clone was seen repeatedly, ten times or more. The chain uses TRBV11-2 and TRBJ2-1, with 8 nucleotides matching TRBD2. CDR3 size: 16 residues. Germline V gene lookup returns CDR1 SGHAT and CDR2 FQNNGV. Losses at the gene ends were 0 bases for V and 6 bases for J; bases not matched to a gene: 7. The CDR3 sequence: CASSLESGGLVNEQFF. The CDR3 region has the DNA TGTGCCAGCAGCTTAGAATCGGGGGGACTAGTCAATGAGCAGTTCTTC.

This clone showed up just a few times. V gene TRBV14 combines with J gene TRBJ2-1; 13 bases are a match to TRBD2. Germline lookup yields CDR1 SGHDN and CDR2 FVKESK. CDR3 length equals 16 residues. Trimming removed 4 bases from V and 4 bases from J; junction bases left unmatched: 4. The DNA of the CDR3 is TGTGCCAGCAGCCGGCCGGGACTAGCGGGGTACAATGAGCAGTTCTTC. Translated, it gives CASSRPGLAGYNEQFF.

The V and J genes are TRBV30 and TRBJ1-5, with no clear D. This CDR3 has 13 amino acids. Germline assignment: CDR1 GTSNPN and CDR2 SVGIG (reference sequence). V lost 0 bases to trimming and J lost 1 base, with 4 bases between them. Written as DNA, the CDR3 is TGTGCCTGGAGTGTATCGAGCAATCAGCCCCAGCATTTT. Translation gives CAWSVSSNQPQHF.

This clone was picked up a small number of times. V and J are TRBV18 and TRBJ1-3, with D possibly being TRBD1 (6 bases). Trimming stripped 6 bases from V and 4 bases from J, with 13 bases between. The germline V gene has CDR1 KGHSH and CDR2 LQKENI. The CDR3 has 14 amino acids. The CDR3 reads CASSTTGSGNTIYF. The CDR3 DNA reads as TGTGCCAGCTCCACAACAGGGAGCGGAAACACCATATATTTT.

This chain uses TRBV19 with TRBJ2-7; the match to TRBD2 covers 7 bases. The CDR3 has 14 residues. Germline assignment: CDR1 LNHDA and CDR2 SQIVND (reference sequence). V was clipped by 3 bases and J by 3 bases; unmatched bases: 5. This CDR3 is CASSMGGAGYEQYF. The CDR3 coding sequence is TGTGCCAGTAGTATGGGAGGGGCTGGCTACGAGCAGTACTTC.

This chain joins TRBV15 and TRBJ1-1; TRBD1 agrees at 9 bases. From germline, CDR1 is LNHNV and CDR2 YYDKDF (reference sequence). The CDR3 spans 14 residues. The ends lost 4 bases at V and 1 base at J; junction bases unmatched: 1. In DNA, the CDR3 is TGTGCCACCAGCAAGGGACAGGGGAACACTGAAGCTTTCTTT. Translation: CATSKGQGNTEAFF.

This clone was counted a few times. The rearrangement links TRBV19 to TRBJ1-5; 7 positions agree with TRBD1. The CDR3 is made up of 14 amino acids. Germline CDR1 is LNHDA and CDR2 is SQIVND (reference sequence). The J segment lost 1 base and the V segment lost 5 bases, leaving 2 bases of the junction unmatched. The CDR3 region has the DNA TGTGCCAGTAGTGGGACAGCGAGCAATCAGCCCCAGCATTTT. Translating it yields CASSGTASNQPQHF.

V is TRBV13 and J is TRBJ2-2; D might be TRBD1 (6 bases). CDR1 PRHDT and CDR2 FYEKMQ come from the germline V gene (reference sequence). This CDR3 spans 18 amino acids. V lost 0 bases and J 0 bases, leaving 14 bases between the germline ends. The CDR3 reads CASSLGNRVFPNTGELFF. In DNA form, the CDR3 reads TGTGCCAGCAGCTTAGGTAACAGGGTTTTTCCGAACACCGGGGAGCTGTTTTTT.

The rearrangement joins TRBV7-2 to TRBJ2-5; D remains ambiguous. Trimming took off 5 bases at V and 5 bases at J, with 12 bases between the two ends. Looked up from germline, CDR1 is SGHTA and CDR2 is FQGNSA. This CDR3 contains 13 residues. The CDR3 region has the DNA TGTGCCAGCAGCGGCAGAACACACGAGACCCAGTACTTC. This sequence encodes CASSGRTHETQYF.

The V gene is TRBV5-6, the J gene TRBJ2-1, with TRBD2 matching 11 bases. Unmatched junction bases numbered 6, after V lost 4 bases and J lost 6 bases. The CDR3 is 15 residues long. Germline CDR1 SGHDT, CDR2 YYEEEE. The CDR3 sequence is CASSLTSGGFNEQFF. Written as DNA, the CDR3 is TGTGCCAGCAGCCTTACTAGCGGGGGCTTCAATGAGCAGTTCTTC. Using reference TRBV5-6 and TRBJ2-1 for the parts outside the CDR3, the full variable domain is DAGVTQSPTHLIKTRGQQVTLRCSPKSGHDTVSWYQQALGQGPQFIFQYYEEEERQRGNFPDRFSGHQFPNYSSELNVNALLLGDSALYLCASSLTSGGFNEQFFGPGTRLTVL.

This clone has more than one count but fewer than ten. The chain carries TRBV30 and TRBJ2-5; 13 nucleotides match TRBD2. Germline V gene data show CDR1 as GTSNPN and CDR2 as SVGIG (reference sequence). After removal of 7 bases from V and 7 bases from J, the junction contained 3 bases not matched to a gene. The CDR3 consists of 12 residues. Written as DNA, the CDR3 is TGTGCCTACAGACTAGCGGGGGGGACCCAGTACTTC. Translating it yields CAYRLAGGTQYF.

The table lists this clone with a few counts. V and J are TRBV5-1 and TRBJ2-7; 7 bases fit TRBD2. V shed 2 bases, J shed 4 bases, and the junction held 15 bases outside the gene matches. Germline V gene lookup returns CDR1 SGHRS and CDR2 YFSETQ. The CDR3 spans 17 residues. The CDR3 reads CASSLVASGRAGYEQYF. CDR3 bases: TGCGCCAGCAGCTTAGTCGCATCGGGGAGGGCCGGGTACGAGCAGTACTTC.

The sample holds a few counts of this clone. This chain joins TRBV7-2 and TRBJ2-1; maybe TRBD1 (6 bases). Germline V lookup: CDR1 SGHTA, CDR2 FQGNSA. The CDR3 sequence is 15 residues long. V lost 0 bases and J 1 base, leaving 7 bases between the germline ends. The CDR3 sequence is CASSLARGSYNEQFF. The CDR3 nucleotides are TGTGCCAGCAGCTTAGCCAGGGGTTCCTACAATGAGCAGTTCTTC.

The rearrangement uses TRBV9 and TRBJ2-2; TRBD2 matches 11 bases. Germline loops: CDR1 SGDLS, CDR2 YYNGEE. V lost 3 bases to trimming and J lost 6 bases; unmatched junction nucleotides: 4. The CDR3 loop spans 15 amino acids. The CDR3 region is CASSGFSGRAGELFF. DNA of the CDR3: TGTGCCAGCAGCGGATTTAGCGGGAGGGCCGGGGAGCTGTTTTTT.

The CDR3 DNA is TGTGCCAGCAGCCCACCCGGGGGGGAGGTCCTGTACTTC. This codes for CASSPPGGEVLYF. The chain carries TRBV9 and TRBJ2-7; 8 bases fit TRBD2. The V and J ends lost 4 bases and 12 bases, in that order; junction bases with no gene match: 12. Germline CDR1 is SGDLS and CDR2 is YYNGEE. The CDR3 has 13 amino acids.

The chain links TRBV5-1 to TRBJ2-3; D might be TRBD2 (6 bases). This CDR3 comprises 15 residues. The germline V and J ends were trimmed by 4 bases and 6 bases, with 18 bases remaining between them. CDR1 and CDR2 (germline): SGHRS, YFSETQ. CDR3 coding DNA: TGCGCCAGCAGCCCACAGACCGGGACTTCGGATACGCAGTATTTT. Translated: CASSPQTGTSDTQYF.

This clone was seen a handful of times. This chain joins TRBV10-3 and TRBJ1-4; 11 bases match TRBD1. Germline values: CDR1 ENHRY, CDR2 SYGVKD. The CDR3 runs 16 residues. The V and J ends lost 10 bases and 0 bases, in that order; junction bases with no gene match: 7. CDR3 DNA: TGTGCCACGACTCCGGGACAGGGGGCAACTAATGAAAAACTGTTTTTT. Amino acid sequence: CATTPGQGATNEKLFF.

The genes are TRBV9 and TRBJ2-7; 8 bases line up with TRBD2. CDR1 and CDR2 from the germline V gene are SGDLS and YYNGEE. The CDR3 is 14 residues long. V was clipped by 4 bases and J by 6 bases; unmatched bases: 9. CDR3 protein: CASSNQGLAGEQYF. CDR3 coding DNA: TGTGCCAGCAGCAACCAGGGGCTAGCGGGCGAGCAGTACTTC.

There are a few counts of this clone. The chain couples TRBV18 to TRBJ2-5; tentative D call: TRBD2 (6 bases). Trimming stripped 3 bases from V and 3 bases from J, with 11 bases between. This CDR3 contains 14 residues. CDR1 KGHSH and CDR2 LQKENI come from the germline V gene. CDR3 nucleotide sequence: TGTGCCAGCTCACCGACTAGTAACGAAGAGACCCAGTACTTC. Its protein product is CASSPTSNEETQYF.

This clone was detected a few times. The V gene is TRBV2, the J gene TRBJ2-7; TRBD1 might be the D (6 bases). This CDR3 contains 15 residues. Germline values: CDR1 SNHLY, CDR2 FYNNEI. Trimming stripped 7 bases from V and 6 bases from J, with 22 bases between. The CDR3 protein is CASKFGGESAPEQYF. In DNA form, the CDR3 reads TGTGCCAGCAAGTTTGGGGGCGAGTCAGCTCCCGAGCAGTACTTC.

V usage is TRBV5-6 and J usage is TRBJ2-1; D is uncertain. Germline values: CDR1 SGHDT, CDR2 YYEEEE. V dropped 1 base and J dropped 4 bases, with 9 bases sitting between them. CDR3 length: 14 amino acids. The DNA of the CDR3 is TGTGCCAGCAGCTTGTTTCTCCCTTACAATGAGCAGTTCTTC. The encoded protein is CASSLFLPYNEQFF.

This clone was detected only a few times. The chain recombines TRBV5-1 with TRBJ2-7, with D possibly TRBD1 on 5 matching bases. Germline CDR1 and CDR2: SGHRS and YFSETQ. Trimming removed 0 bases at V and 9 bases at J, with 19 bases between. This CDR3 is 15 amino acids long. CDR3 residues: CASSLGPKAQVTQYF. CDR3 nucleotide sequence: TGCGCCAGCAGCTTGGGCCCAAAGGCACAGGTTACGCAGTACTTC.

The chain combines TRBV19 with TRBJ1-4; 8 nucleotides agree with TRBD1. The CDR3 length is 14 residues. The germline V gene has CDR1 LNHDA and CDR2 SQIVND (reference sequence). V lost 5 bases to trimming and J lost 8 bases; unmatched junction nucleotides: 7. This chain's CDR3 is CASSDQGASEKLFF. CDR3 sequence (DNA): TGTGCCAGTAGTGACCAGGGGGCCAGCGAAAAACTGTTTTTT.